Below, one T cell receptor beta chain is given with its context. What it recognizes is unknown. The data originate from a study of shared clonotypes between healthy human individuals. The CDR3 runs 13 residues. Germline CDR1 is MDHEN and CDR2 is SYDVKM. The ends were cut back, 4 bases at V and 5 bases at J, with 11 bases in the middle. The method was immunoSEQ multiplex PCR; TCRdb's version includes in-frame clones alone and lacks a portion of them. The table shows around 600,000 clones, with around 97% occurring only once. The study, taken as a whole, reports: A reduction in generation probabilities was seen for non-shared clonotypes relative to those shared by all four donors.

The sample was naive CD4+ T cells sorted from blood. As for subset: CD45RA+ positively selected. The sequence came from a woman in her 30s in good health. The chain uses TRBV28 and TRBJ2-5; no reliable D call. The CDR3 protein is CASSSSPAETQYF. The CDR3 DNA sequence: TGTGCCAGCAGTTCTTCACCTGCGGAGACCCAGTACTTC.